Listed below are T cell receptor beta chains from one sample, sequenced in a study of cytomegalovirus exposure and HLA in healthy donors. Method: immunoSEQ multiplex PCR; TCRdb's copy keeps in-frame clones and lacks some. The data show hundreds of thousands of clones, with roughly 91% seen just once and 1% held by the top ten. The sequencing sample was made of PBMCs. All receptors come from a woman between 18 and 30 years old in good health and CMV-seronegative. CDR3s include the opening cysteine and the closing phenylalanine or tryptophan. A D gene is named only where the DNA matches it firmly. The size entry is marked missing in some rows and otherwise reads once, few, many or a size class.

V,size,J,D,CDR3,DNA
TRBV6-1,few,TRBJ1-1,-,CASSEMSNGMNTEAFF,TGTGCCAGCAGTGAGATGAGCAACGGGATGAACACTGAAGCTTTCTTT
TRBV7-2,many,TRBJ1-1,-,CASRQGLRAFF,TGTGCCAGCAGACAAGGACTCAGAGCTTTCTTT
TRBV7-9,-,TRBJ2-7,-,CASSPGLGEQYF,TGTGCCAGCAGCCCCGGGTTGGGCGAGCAGTACTTC
TRBV4-1,-,TRBJ2-7,TRBD1,CASSQAGTGTHEQYF,TGCGCCAGCAGCCAAGCCGGGACAGGGACCCACGAGCAGTACTTC
TRBV7-6,-,TRBJ1-6,-,CASSLGQNRAHSPLHF,TGTGCCAGCAGCTTAGGGCAGAACAGGGCTCACTCACCCCTCCACTTT
TRBV18,-,TRBJ2-5,TRBD2,CASSPGLAGGPLETQYF,TGTGCCAGCTCACCGGGACTAGCGGGAGGGCCCCTAGAGACCCAGTACTTC
TRBV27,-,TRBJ2-2,TRBD2,CASSLGGGGELFF,TGTGCCAGCAGTCTTGGGGGGGGCGGGGAGCTGTTTTTT
TRBV7-9,-,TRBJ2-7,TRBD1,CASSPGTGVNYEQYF,TGTGCCAGCAGCCCCGGGACAGGGGTTAACTACGAGCAGTACTTC
TRBV30,once,TRBJ1-5,TRBD1,CAWSVQGQGGDQPQHF,TGTGCCTGGAGTGTACAGGGTCAGGGGGGCGATCAGCCCCAGCATTTT
TRBV27,-,TRBJ2-1,-,CASSVSFGGNEEQFF,TGTGCCAGCAGTGTCTCTTTCGGCGGGAATGAGGAGCAGTTCTTC
TRBV30,few,TRBJ2-7,-,CAWSYGYEQYF,TGTGCCTGGAGTTACGGTTACGAGCAGTACTTC
TRBV5-1,once,TRBJ2-1,TRBD2,CASSLPTGTSGGNEQFF,TGCGCCAGCAGCTTGCCGACTGGGACTAGCGGGGGGAATGAGCAGTTCTTC
TRBV7-6,-,TRBJ2-4,TRBD2,CASSLSQGLSGGASSIQYF,TGTGCCAGCAGCTTATCTCAGGGGCTTAGCGGGGGGGCCTCGAGCATTCAGTACTTC
TRBV15,-,TRBJ1-1,-,CATSRSPAGTEAFF,TGTGCCACCAGCCGATCTCCGGCGGGCACTGAAGCTTTCTTT
TRBV30,once,TRBJ1-5,-,CAWKGSHRVSQHF,TGTGCCTGGAAGGGCTCCCACAGGGTGTCCCAGCATTTT
TRBV10-3,-,TRBJ1-4,-,CAISESAATTNEKLFF,TGTGCCATCAGTGAGTCGGCCGCAACAACTAATGAAAAACTGTTTTTT
TRBV4-3,few,TRBJ2-7,-,CASSQLADQGEQYF,TGCGCCAGCAGCCAATTAGCGGACCAAGGAGAGCAGTACTTC
TRBV6-5,-,TRBJ1-5,TRBD1,CASRADRGRNQPQHF,TGTGCCAGCAGAGCCGACAGGGGGCGGAATCAGCCCCAGCATTTT
TRBV6-6,-,TRBJ1-1,-,CASSYTGRDEAFF,TGTGCCAGCAGTTACACAGGGAGGGATGAAGCTTTCTTT
TRBV11-2,-,TRBJ2-7,-,CASSLAGGSYEQYF,TGTGCCAGCAGCTTAGCCGGAGGGAGCTACGAGCAGTACTTC
TRBV5-8,-,TRBJ1-5,TRBD1,CASSPGTGNQPQHF,TGTGCCAGCAGCCCCGGGACAGGGAATCAGCCCCAGCATTTT
TRBV6-5,few,TRBJ1-5,-,CASSRDSGQPQHF,TGTGCCAGCAGTCGGGACTCGGGTCAGCCCCAGCATTTT
TRBV2,-,TRBJ2-3,-,CASSTGMGTVTDTQYF,TGTGCCAGCAGTACTGGAATGGGGACTGTCACAGATACGCAGTATTTT
TRBV7-2,-,TRBJ2-1,TRBD1,CASSSPGQSYNEQFF,TGTGCCAGCAGCTCACCGGGACAGTCCTACAATGAGCAGTTCTTC
TRBV6-5,-,TRBJ2-7,-,CASSSPRTEYEQYF,TGTGCCAGCAGTTCACCGAGGACTGAGTACGAGCAGTACTTC
TRBV6-1,-,TRBJ2-7,-,CASSENRRTRAYEQYF,TGTGCCAGCAGTGAAAACCGGAGGACTCGTGCCTACGAGCAGTACTTC
TRBV29-1,-,TRBJ2-7,-,CSVRRSTGYSYEQYF,TGCAGCGTGCGTCGGTCGACAGGTTACTCCTACGAGCAGTACTTC
TRBV15,-,TRBJ1-1,-,CATSNWEANTEAFF,TGTGCCACCAGCAACTGGGAGGCTAACACTGAAGCTTTCTTT
TRBV5-1,-,TRBJ1-2,-,CASSTTGSNYGYTF,TGCGCCAGCAGCACTACAGGGTCTAACTATGGCTACACCTTC
TRBV7-8,few,TRBJ1-1,TRBD1,CASSLTGGVDTEAFF,TGTGCCAGCAGCTTGACAGGGGGCGTTGACACTGAAGCTTTCTTT
TRBV5-6,-,TRBJ1-2,-,CASSLVESYGYTF,TGTGCCAGCAGCTTGGTAGAGAGCTATGGCTACACCTTC
TRBV9,-,TRBJ1-2,TRBD1,CASSVGRGGQGEYGYTF,TGTGCCAGCAGCGTAGGTAGGGGAGGACAGGGGGAATATGGCTACACCTTC